This T cell receptor beta chain was identified during a study of T cell responses to AZD1222 COVID-19 vaccine. Profiled with immunoSEQ multiplex PCR; TCRdb holds only in-frame clones, not every one. The sample includes 200,000 or so clones, 70% to 90% of them seen just once. The CDR3 sequence is 15 residues long. With V trimmed by 3 bases and J by 8 bases, 12 bases remained unmatched. Germline V lookup: CDR1 SGDLS, CDR2 YYNGEE. The chain employs TRBV9 and TRBJ1-2; 8 bases match TRBD1. This specimen consisted of peripheral blood, obtained on day 0 of AZD1222 vaccination. The sequence was collected from an adult in good health. CDR3 protein: CASSAETGDVLGYTF. Here the CDR3 DNA reads TGTGCCAGCAGCGCTGAGACAGGGGACGTATTGGGCTACACCTTC.